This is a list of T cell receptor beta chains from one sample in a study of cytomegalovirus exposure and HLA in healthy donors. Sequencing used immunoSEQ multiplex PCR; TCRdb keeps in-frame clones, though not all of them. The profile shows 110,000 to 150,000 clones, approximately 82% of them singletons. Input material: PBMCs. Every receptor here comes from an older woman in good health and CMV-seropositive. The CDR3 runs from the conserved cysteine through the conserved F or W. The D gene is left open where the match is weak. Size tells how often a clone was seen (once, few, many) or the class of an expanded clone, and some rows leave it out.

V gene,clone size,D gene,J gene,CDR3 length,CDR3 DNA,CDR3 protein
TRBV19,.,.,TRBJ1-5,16,TGTGCCAGTAGTATAGTGGCGGGAGTCGGCGATCAGCCCCAGCATTTT,CASSIVAGVGDQPQHF
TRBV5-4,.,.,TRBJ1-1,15,TGTGCCAGCAGCCCGGCGACAGGATTGAACACTGAAGCTTTCTTT,CASSPATGLNTEAFF
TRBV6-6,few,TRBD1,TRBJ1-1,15,TGTGCCAGCAGTTACACAGGGGGCATGAACACTGAAGCTTTCTTT,CASSYTGGMNTEAFF
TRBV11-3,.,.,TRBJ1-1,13,TGTGCCAGCAGCCTTCAGGGGAACACTGAAGCTTTCTTT,CASSLQGNTEAFF
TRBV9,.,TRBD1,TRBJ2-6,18,TGTGCCAGCACCGGGGACAGGGCAGCGCTCTCTGGGGCCAACGTCCTGACTTTC,CASTGDRAALSGANVLTF
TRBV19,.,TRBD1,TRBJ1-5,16,TGTGCCAGTAGTATGACAGGGACGGCCTACAATCAGCCCCAGCATTTT,CASSMTGTAYNQPQHF
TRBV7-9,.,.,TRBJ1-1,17,TGTGCCAGCAGCTTAGTAGAAGAAGCCCTCTGGTCCACTGAAGCTTTCTTT,CASSLVEEALWSTEAFF
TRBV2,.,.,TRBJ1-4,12,TGTGCCAGCAGCGTCTCACAGGAAAAACTGTTTTTT,CASSVSQEKLFF
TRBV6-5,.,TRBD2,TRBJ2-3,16,TGTGCCAGCAGTTACGGCGGGAGGTGGGGCACAGATACGCAGTATTTT,CASSYGGRWGTDTQYF
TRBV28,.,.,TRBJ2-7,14,TGTGCCAGCAGTTTGGGGGGAGCCCCCTACGAGCAGTACTTC,CASSLGGAPYEQYF
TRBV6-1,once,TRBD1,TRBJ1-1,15,TGTGCCAGCAGTGACCCGGGACAGGGGAACACTGAAGCTTTCTTT,CASSDPGQGNTEAFF
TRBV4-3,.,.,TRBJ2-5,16,TGCGCCAGCAGCCAGGGGACGGGACTGCCTTCGGAGACCCAGTACTTC,CASSQGTGLPSETQYF
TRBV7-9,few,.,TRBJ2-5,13,TGTGCCAGCAGCTTAGACGGCCAAGAGACCCAGTACTTC,CASSLDGQETQYF
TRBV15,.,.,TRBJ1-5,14,TGTGCCACCAGCGCCCGAGGGATTCGTCAGCCCCAGCATTTT,CATSARGIRQPQHF
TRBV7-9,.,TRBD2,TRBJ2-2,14,TGTGCCAGCAGCCCCTACGGGAGGCCCGGGGAGCTGTTTTTT,CASSPYGRPGELFF
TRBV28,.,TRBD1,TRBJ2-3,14,TGTGCCAGCAGTTTAAACAGGGGGTCGGATACGCAGTATTTT,CASSLNRGSDTQYF
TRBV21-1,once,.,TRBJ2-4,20,TGTGCCAGCAGGCCCGTGATAGAACTAGCGGGAGTGCCGGCCAAAAACATTCAGTACTTC,CASRPVIELAGVPAKNIQYF
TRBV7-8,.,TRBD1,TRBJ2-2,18,TGTGCCAGCAGCCCACTAAGGGCGGGGACAGGGTTCACCGGGGAGCTGTTTTTT,CASSPLRAGTGFTGELFF
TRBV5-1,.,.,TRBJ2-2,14,TGCGCCAGCAGCTTAGAAGGGGCCAGAAGGGAGCTGTTTTTT,CASSLEGARRELFF
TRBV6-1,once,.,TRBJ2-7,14,TGTGCCAGCAGTGAAGCAGGGGTTGGGTACGAGCAGTACTTC,CASSEAGVGYEQYF
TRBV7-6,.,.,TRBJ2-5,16,TGTGCCAGCAGCTCTAGCCCTGGACGACTCGGGGAGACCCAGTACTTC,CASSSSPGRLGETQYF
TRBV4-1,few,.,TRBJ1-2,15,TGCGCCAGCAGCCAACCTATAGTACAGGGCACCCGCTACACCTTC,CASSQPIVQGTRYTF
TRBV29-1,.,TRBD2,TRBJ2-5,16,TGCAGCGTTGGGGGGACTAGCGGGAGGGCCTGGGAGACCCAGTACTTC,CSVGGTSGRAWETQYF
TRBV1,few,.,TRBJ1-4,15,TGCACCAGCAGCCAAGGCAGGGCAACTAATGAAAAACTGTTTTTT,CTSSQGRATNEKLFF
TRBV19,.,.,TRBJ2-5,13,TGTGCCAGTAGTGTCGGGAGCCCGGGGACCCAGTACTTC,CASSVGSPGTQYF